A single sample is the source of the 32 T cell receptor beta chains below, sequenced in a study of shared clonotypes between healthy human individuals. The protocol was immunoSEQ multiplex PCR, while the TCRdb copy is restricted to in-frame clones and leaves out a portion. This table holds about 2 million clones, around 96% found once. Terminally differentiated effector memory CD45RA+ cells were excluded by CCR7 positive selection of CD45RO-negative cells. Specimen: naive CD8+ T cells sorted from blood. These receptors were taken from a man between 18 and 29 years old in good health.

The V call is TRBV7-9, the J call TRBJ2-1, with TRBD2 as a possible D gene (6 bases). Trimming stripped 10 bases from V and 10 bases from J, with 11 bases between. CDR3 size: 10 residues. CDR1 is SEHNR, CDR2 FQNEAQ, per germline (reference sequence). The CDR3 DNA follows: TGTGCCATCGATGCGGGAGAGCAGTTCTTC. As protein: CAIDAGEQFF.

This chain links TRBV11-2 with TRBJ2-1, with TRBD2 matching over 9 bases. Looked up from germline, CDR1 is SGHAT and CDR2 is FQNNGV. The CDR3 totals 17 residues. With V trimmed by 3 bases and J by 3 bases, 9 bases remained unmatched. CDR3 protein: CASSLSPGTSHYNEQFF. In DNA, the CDR3 is TGTGCCAGCAGCTTGAGCCCCGGGACTAGCCACTACAATGAGCAGTTCTTC.

The J gene is TRBJ2-1, the V gene TRBV5-1; 8 bases fit TRBD2. Germline V gives CDR1 SGHRS, CDR2 YFSETQ. The CDR3 length is 15 residues. V lost 4 bases, J lost 12 bases, and 15 bases stayed unmatched. Here the CDR3 reads CASSPGEAGAPWQFF. The CDR3 bases are TGCGCCAGCAGCCCCGGTGAAGCGGGGGCCCCTTGGCAGTTCTTC.

This chain links TRBV28 with TRBJ2-2, with 8 bases lining up with TRBD2. Trimming at V came to 3 bases and at J to 6 bases, leaving 6 bases not matched to a gene. Per germline, CDR1 MDHEN and CDR2 SYDVKM. The CDR3 contains 15 residues. CDR3 bases: TGTGCCAGCAGTTTCATGGGACTAGAAGCCGGGGAGCTGTTTTTT. It is translated as CASSFMGLEAGELFF.

V usage is TRBV4-1 and J usage is TRBJ1-1; 9 nucleotides agree with TRBD1. This CDR3 is built from 16 residues. Germline CDR1 MGHRA, CDR2 YSYEKL. V trimming: 0 bases; J trimming: 4 bases; junction bases outside the gene matches: 6. Here the CDR3 reads CASSQDGTGMSTEAFF. The DNA of the CDR3 is TGCGCCAGCAGCCAAGACGGGACAGGGATGAGCACTGAAGCTTTCTTT.

The V and J genes are TRBV11-2 and TRBJ2-1; TRBD2 matches at 9 bases. Trimming took 4 bases from V and 5 from J; bases not matched to a gene: 3. The germline V gene has CDR1 SGHAT and CDR2 FQNNGV. The CDR3 runs 14 residues. CDR3 DNA sequence: TGTGCCAGCAGCTGGGAGCGGGAGGACAATGAGCAGTTCTTC. This codes for CASSWEREDNEQFF.

Notes on this clone: Other DNA sequences in this sample translate to the same CDR3. The chain recombines TRBV11-2 with TRBJ2-7, with D perhaps assigned TRBD1 or TRBD2 (5 bases each). Germline V lookup: CDR1 SGHAT, CDR2 FQNNGV. V shed 1 base and J shed 2 bases, with 9 bases lying between them. The CDR3 covers 14 residues. CDR3 DNA: TGTGCCAGCAGCTTAGGAGGGGTGCCCTACGAGCAGTACTTC. Protein: CASSLGGVPYEQYF.

Only one count was recorded for this clone. V usage is TRBV5-4 and J usage is TRBJ2-3; 9 nucleotides align to TRBD1. The CDR3 is 14 amino acids. CDR1 is SGHNT, CDR2 YYREEE, per germline (reference sequence). The ends lost 4 bases at V and 3 bases at J; junction bases unmatched: 3. The CDR3 sequence is CASSQQGATDTQYF. In nucleotides, the CDR3 is TGTGCCAGCAGCCAACAGGGGGCTACAGATACGCAGTATTTT.

The chain employs TRBV30 and TRBJ1-4; D is perhaps TRBD1 (6 bases). V lost 2 bases to trimming and J lost 7 bases, with 14 bases between them. CDR1 GTSNPN and CDR2 SVGIG come from the germline V gene (reference sequence). This CDR3 region has 14 residues. DNA of the CDR3: TGTGCCTGGAGTCTACAGGGTTTCGGTGAAAAACTGTTTTTT. Protein product: CAWSLQGFGEKLFF.

This chain connects TRBV27 to TRBJ2-7; no clear D. V dropped 5 bases and J dropped 2 bases, with 7 bases sitting between them. The CDR3 sequence is 12 residues long. The germline CDR1 and CDR2 sequences are MNHEY and SMNVEV (reference sequence). CDR3 DNA: TGTGCCAGCAGTGGCCAGGCCTACGAGCAGTACTTC. This translates into CASSGQAYEQYF.

About this clone: Germline is not matched at one junction end, which may reflect a read error. DNA for the CDR3: TGTGCCTGCAGTGTAGATGGGAACACTGAAGCTTTCTTT. It is translated as CACSVDGNTEAFF. This chain links TRBV30 with TRBJ1-1; D not resolved. The CDR3 sequence is 13 residues long. Germline V lookup: CDR1 GTSNPN, CDR2 SVGIG (reference sequence).

V and J are TRBV5-6 and TRBJ1-6; D is ambiguous. V dropped 2 bases and J dropped 9 bases, with 9 bases sitting between them. The CDR3 covers 13 residues. CDR1 and CDR2 from the germline V gene are SGHDT and YYEEEE. The CDR3 region has the DNA TGTGCCAGCAGCTTTCTTGAGGCTTCACCCCTCCACTTT. Protein sequence: CASSFLEASPLHF.

This sequence joins TRBV27 and TRBJ2-1; 7 nucleotides line up with TRBD1. Losses at the gene ends were 7 bases for V and 1 base for J; bases not matched to a gene: 4. From germline, CDR1 is MNHEY and CDR2 SMNVEV (reference sequence). The CDR3 length is 14 residues. CDR3 sequence: CASNRDSSYNEQFF. The CDR3 nucleotides are TGTGCCAGCAACAGGGACAGTTCCTACAATGAGCAGTTCTTC.

The V gene is TRBV27, the J gene TRBJ2-1; D may be TRBD2 (6 bases). Germline CDR1 and CDR2: MNHEY and SMNVEV (reference sequence). Deletions cut 2 bases from V and 4 bases from J, with 12 bases between. The CDR3 extends over 15 amino acids. The DNA of the CDR3 is TGTGCCAGCAGTTTAACTAGCAGCCTTTACAATGAGCAGTTCTTC. It translates to CASSLTSSLYNEQFF.

The rearrangement links TRBV5-4 to TRBJ1-1; D unresolved. The germline CDR1 and CDR2 sequences are SGHNT and YYREEE (reference sequence). There are 15 residues in the CDR3. V lost 0 bases, J lost 1 base, and 10 bases lay in between. CDR3: CASSLAEGGNTEAFF. CDR3 nucleotides: TGTGCCAGCAGCTTGGCCGAGGGAGGGAACACTGAAGCTTTCTTT.

This clone was seen just once. J is TRBJ2-1 and V is TRBV27; D assignment may be TRBD1 or TRBD2 (5 bases each). Per germline, CDR1 MNHEY and CDR2 SMNVEV (reference sequence). Trimming took 1 base from V and 8 from J, leaving 12 bases between them. There are 14 residues in the CDR3. CDR3 nucleotides: TGTGCCAGCAGTTTATTGGGAGCACAGGATGAGCAGTTCTTC. Translation gives CASSLLGAQDEQFF.

The V and J genes are TRBV7-2 and TRBJ1-2, with a tentative D call TRBD1 (5 bases). Germline-derived CDR1 and CDR2 are SGHTA and FQGNSA. Trimming left V 4 bases short and J 7 bases short, with 16 bases between. This CDR3 has 14 residues. The CDR3 sequence: CASSSLRAGSGYTF. DNA of the CDR3: TGTGCCAGCAGCTCCCTGCGGGCAGGGAGTGGCTACACCTTC.

The CDR3 DNA sequence: TGTGCCAGCAGCTTGGGGTCTCTCGAGGAGACCCAGTACTTC. It codes for CASSLGSLEETQYF. J is TRBJ2-5 and V is TRBV5-4; no clear D gene. CDR3 length: 14 amino acids. V shed 0 bases and J shed 5 bases, with 11 bases lying between them. Germline values: CDR1 SGHNT, CDR2 YYREEE (reference sequence).

V and J are TRBV7-6 and TRBJ2-7, with 8 bases lining up with TRBD1. The germline CDR1 and CDR2 sequences are SGHVS and FNYEAQ. After removal of 1 base from V and 6 bases from J, the junction contained 2 bases not matched to a gene. This CDR3 spans 13 amino acids. The CDR3 nucleotides are TGTGCCAGCAGCTTAGGGACAGGGACCGAGCAGTACTTC. Its translation is CASSLGTGTEQYF.

The chain employs TRBV6-5 and TRBJ1-1, with unresolved D. V gave up 9 bases and J gave up 6 bases, with 14 bases separating them. The V gene's germline CDR1 is MNHEY and CDR2 SVGAGI. This CDR3 comprises 12 residues. This CDR3 is CARFKKGPEAFF. The CDR3 nucleotides read TGTGCCAGGTTTAAAAAAGGTCCTGAAGCTTTCTTT.

This clone was picked up one time. The J gene is TRBJ2-7, the V gene TRBV6-5; no definite D call. Per germline, CDR1 MNHEY and CDR2 SVGAGI. V lost 0 bases and J lost 3, with 12 bases in between. The CDR3 totals 15 residues. Here the CDR3 DNA reads TGTGCCAGCAGTTACTCGGTTTCCGGCTACTACGAGCAGTACTTC. Residues: CASSYSVSGYYEQYF.

The gene calls are TRBV11-2 and TRBJ2-7; 9 positions match TRBD1. The CDR3 spans 13 residues. Germline V gives CDR1 SGHAT, CDR2 FQNNGV. The ends lost 5 bases at V and 5 bases at J; junction bases unmatched: 4. The CDR3 region is CASSRGTGNEQYF. CDR3 nucleotides: TGTGCCAGCAGCCGCGGGACAGGGAACGAGCAGTACTTC.

The chain is built from TRBV27 and TRBJ2-1, with TRBD2 matching over 11 bases. Unmatched junction bases numbered 5, after V lost 6 bases and J lost 7 bases. Germline assignment: CDR1 MNHEY and CDR2 SMNVEV (reference sequence). CDR3 length: 14 amino acids. Here the CDR3 DNA reads TGTGCCAGCAGGGTAGCGGGAGGGAATAATGAGCAGTTCTTC. It encodes CASRVAGGNNEQFF.

The V call is TRBV25-1, the J call TRBJ1-6; no firm D call. Germline loops: CDR1 MGHDK, CDR2 SYGVNS. The CDR3 extends over 15 amino acids. V lost 6 bases and J lost 7, with 16 bases in between. The DNA for the CDR3 is TGTGCCAGCAGCCCACTAGGGCGGGAAAATTCACCCCTCCACTTT. Encoded protein: CASSPLGRENSPLHF. Variable domain in full (rest from reference TRBV25-1 and TRBJ1-6): EADIYQTPRYLVIGTGKKITLECSQTMGHDKMYWYQQDPGMELHLIHYSYGVNSTEKGDLSSESTVSRIRTEHFPLTLESARPSHTSQYLCASSPLGRENSPLHFGNGTRLTVT.

This chain joins TRBV7-2 and TRBJ1-6, with D unclear. The CDR3 consists of 17 residues. V was trimmed by 5 bases and J by 0 bases, leaving 14 bases between them. In germline, CDR1 is SGHTA, CDR2 FQGNSA. CDR3: CASSPGLSSSYNSPLHF. The CDR3 DNA is TGTGCCAGCAGCCCCGGGTTGTCGAGCTCCTATAATTCACCCCTCCACTTT.

This chain uses TRBV4-2 with TRBJ2-5, with TRBD2 identical over 8 bases. The CDR3 loop spans 14 amino acids. V dropped 0 bases and J dropped 4; count of bases not matched to a gene: 1. The germline V gene encodes CDR1 LGHNA and CDR2 YNFKEQ. The CDR3 DNA follows: TGTGCCAGCAGCCAAGAGGGACTAGGAGAGACCCAGTACTTC. This gives the protein CASSQEGLGETQYF.

The CDR3 protein is CASSEAGVNTEAFF. The CDR3 nucleotides read TGTGCCAGCAGTGAAGCGGGGGTGAACACTGAAGCTTTCTTT. This chain links TRBV2 with TRBJ1-1; D may be TRBD1 (5 bases). This CDR3 has 14 amino acids. Trimming cost V 0 bases and J 0 bases, with 5 bases left between them. Germline V lookup: CDR1 SNHLY, CDR2 FYNNEI.

The chain employs TRBV4-1 and TRBJ2-6, with 9 bases aligning to TRBD1. CDR3 length equals 19 residues. V lost 4 bases to trimming and J lost 2 bases; unmatched junction nucleotides: 12. Germline V gene sequence: CDR1 MGHRA, CDR2 YSYEKL. The CDR3 here is CASSRASVQGATGANVLTF. The CDR3 coding sequence is TGCGCCAGCAGCCGCGCTTCTGTACAGGGGGCCACTGGGGCCAACGTCCTGACTTTC.

For this clone: Different DNA sequences within this sample yield the same CDR3. V usage is TRBV6-5 and J usage is TRBJ2-7; possibly TRBD1 or TRBD2 for D (5 bases each). The V end lost 3 bases, the J end lost 3 bases, and 9 bases lay between the germline ends. The CDR3 consists of 13 residues. Germline V CDR1 and CDR2: MNHEY, SVGAGI. CDR3 DNA: TGTGCCAGCAGTTATCGGGGCGACTACGAGCAGTACTTC. Protein: CASSYRGDYEQYF.

This clone was recorded a few times. The rearrangement uses TRBV10-3 and TRBJ1-1; D not resolved. This CDR3 spans 14 amino acids. Germline V gene lookup returns CDR1 ENHRY and CDR2 SYGVKD. V was pared by 5 bases and J by 0 bases, with 10 bases between. CDR3 sequence (DNA): TGTGCCATCAGTTCTACAAGTATGAACACTGAAGCTTTCTTT. Protein sequence: CAISSTSMNTEAFF.

The CDR3 spells CASSSGLREDITDTQYF. In DNA, the CDR3 is TGTGCCAGCAGCTCGGGACTACGGGAGGATATCACAGATACGCAGTATTTT. The gene calls are TRBV7-9 and TRBJ2-3; 7 bases are a match to TRBD2. Trimming took 4 bases from V and 2 from J; bases not matched to a gene: 12. There are 17 residues in the CDR3. Germline assignment: CDR1 SEHNR and CDR2 FQNEAQ (reference sequence). Combining the CDR3 with reference TRBV7-9 and TRBJ2-3 gives the whole variable domain DTGVSQNPRHKITKRGQNVTFRCDPISEHNRLYWYRQTLGQGPEFLTYFQNEAQLEKSRLLSDRFSAERPKGSFSTLEIQRTEQGDSAMYLCASSSGLREDITDTQYFGPGTRLTVL.

The chain has TRBV7-9 and TRBJ2-3, with D possibly matching TRBD2 (5 bases). Germline assignment: CDR1 SEHNR and CDR2 FQNEAQ (reference sequence). Between the trimmed V and J ends, which lost 2 bases and 1 base, there was a span of 10 bases. The CDR3 totals 15 residues. CDR3 in DNA: TGTGCCAGCAGCTTAATCCGGGAAGGCACAGATACGCAGTATTTT. Amino acids: CASSLIREGTDTQYF.